This T cell receptor (beta chain) was found in a study of T cells after yellow fever vaccination. Template-switching 5'RACE yielded the TCR cDNA; a universal primer site and UMIs were added in the process. TCRdb used MiXCR to reprocess the 5' RACE reads, holding one entry per CDR3 protein. Among approximately 300,000 distinct CDR3 sequences listed, about 10% were seen once. V was pared by 10 bases and J by 9 bases, with 12 bases of the junction left unmatched. The CDR3 spans 13 residues. The germline gives CDR1 SGHTA, CDR2 FQGNSA. The source is a man younger than 35 who received the YFV17D yellow fever vaccine. Sequences were derived from CD4+ T cells sorted from PBMCs, sampled 45 days after the yellow fever booster vaccination. The chain employs TRBV7-2 and TRBJ1-5; 7 positions agree with TRBD1. The CDR3 is CATGQYGAGPQHF. CDR3 nucleotides: TGTGCCACGGGACAGTACGGAGCCGGGCCCCAGCATTTT.